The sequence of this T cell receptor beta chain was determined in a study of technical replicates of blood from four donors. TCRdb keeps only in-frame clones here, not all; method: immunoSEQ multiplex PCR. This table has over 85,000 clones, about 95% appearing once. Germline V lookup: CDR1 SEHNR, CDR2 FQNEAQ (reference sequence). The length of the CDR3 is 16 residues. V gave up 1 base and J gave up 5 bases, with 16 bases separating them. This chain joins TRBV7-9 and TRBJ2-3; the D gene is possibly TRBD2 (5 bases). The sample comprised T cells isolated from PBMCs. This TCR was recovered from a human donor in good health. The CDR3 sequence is CASSLGSDPGVDTQYF. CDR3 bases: TGTGCCAGCAGCTTAGGTAGCGACCCCGGAGTAGATACGCAGTATTTT.